These 32 T cell receptor beta chains share one sample of origin, sequenced in a study of human T cells and chemical hapten exposure. MiXCR, applied by TCRdb to the RACE reads, yields one record per CDR3 protein. The sample lists about 100,000 distinct CDR3 sequences; approximately 10% were seen once. Time point reported: patch test 1, 2 weeks after DPC sensitization. As to treatment: therapeutic diphenylcyclopropenone sensitization with weekly scalp DPC. The sample consisted of whole blood, taken in connection with sensitization to the hapten diphenylcyclopropenone (DPC). These receptors all come from a woman between 35 and 50 years old with alopecia areata. Some clones in this sample may be carry-over from other donors' samples.

The genes are TRBV15 and TRBJ1-1; the D is unclear. The CDR3 sequence is 15 residues long. V gave up 5 bases and J gave up 3 bases, with 16 bases separating them. The germline gives CDR1 LNHNV, CDR2 YYDKDF (reference sequence). CDR3 in DNA: TGTGCCACCAGCCCGTGGACCTTCGGGGACACTGAAGCTTTCTTT. Its protein product is CATSPWTFGDTEAFF.

This clonotype came up a few times. J is TRBJ2-5 and V is TRBV28; a possible D gene is TRBD2 (5 bases). CDR1 is MDHEN, CDR2 SYDVKM, per germline. Trimming shortened V by 5 bases and J by 2 bases, and 12 bases separated the two germline ends. This CDR3 has 14 amino acids. CDR3 coding DNA: TGTGCCAGCAGTCCCTGGACTGAACAAGAGACCCAGTACTTC. As protein: CASSPWTEQETQYF. Based on the CDR3 plus reference TRBV28 and TRBJ2-5, the full variable domain is DVKVTQSSRYLVKRTGEKVFLECVQDMDHENMFWYRQDPGLGLRLIYFSYDVKMKEKGDIPEGYSVSREKKERFSLILESASTNQTSMYLCASSPWTEQETQYFGPGTRLLVL.

The sample holds a few counts of this clonotype. J is TRBJ2-3 and V is TRBV11-2; 10 positions agree with TRBD2. The V gene's germline CDR1 is SGHAT and CDR2 FQNNGV. Trimming cost V 5 bases and J 4 bases; bases outside gene matches: 12. The CDR3 loop spans 17 amino acids. The CDR3 region has the DNA TGTGCCAGCAGCCTAGGACCTAGCGGGAGTGGCGCAGATACGCAGTATTTT. As protein: CASSLGPSGSGADTQYF.

This clonotype appeared many times. This chain connects TRBV20-1 to TRBJ1-5; TRBD1 is a possible D gene (5 bases). CDR1 DFQATT and CDR2 SNEGSKA come from the germline V gene (reference sequence). V was shortened by 0 bases and J by 4 bases, with 16 bases between the two germline ends. The length of the CDR3 is 16 residues. Written as DNA, the CDR3 is TGCAGTGCTAGAGATCGGGGGTCGCCCGGGAATCAGCCCCAGCATTTT. Its translation is CSARDRGSPGNQPQHF.

This clonotype was recorded at least ten times. The chain couples TRBV27 to TRBJ1-1; maybe TRBD1 (5 bases). CDR1 MNHEY and CDR2 SMNVEV come from the germline V gene (reference sequence). The CDR3 runs to 15 residues. Trimming pared 6 bases from V and 4 bases from J, leaving 18 bases between. The CDR3: CASRSQRQRSTEAFF. CDR3 sequence (DNA): TGTGCCAGCAGGTCACAGCGACAGAGGTCCACTGAAGCTTTCTTT.

This clonotype has ten or more counts. The gene calls are TRBV6-2 or TRBV6-3 and TRBJ2-4; TRBD2 matches at 11 bases. The germline gives CDR1 MNHEY, CDR2 SVGEGT. Trimming took 3 bases from V and 0 from J; bases not matched to a gene: 7. This CDR3 is built from 18 residues. CDR3 loop: CASSYGLAGGIAKNIQYF. The CDR3 DNA sequence: TGTGCCAGCAGTTATGGCCTAGCGGGAGGTATAGCCAAAAACATTCAGTACTTC.

This clonotype occurred many times. The J gene is TRBJ1-1, the V gene TRBV27, with D unresolved. V was pared by 3 bases and J by 0 bases, with 5 bases between. CDR1 MNHEY and CDR2 SMNVEV come from the germline V gene (reference sequence). CDR3 size: 13 residues. The CDR3: CASSLVMNTEAFF. CDR3 DNA: TGTGCCAGCAGTTTGGTCATGAACACTGAAGCTTTCTTT.

This clonotype was found a few times. The chain links TRBV28 to TRBJ1-4; 8 nucleotides match TRBD1. The CDR3 covers 15 residues. V gave up 4 bases and J gave up 3 bases; unmatched junction bases: 4. Per the germline V gene, CDR1 is MDHEN and CDR2 is SYDVKM. CDR3 amino acids: CASSWTGTANEKLFF. CDR3 DNA: TGTGCCAGCAGTTGGACAGGGACAGCTAATGAAAAACTGTTTTTT.

This clonotype was observed a single time. With a much larger clone just one base away, this may be a read error. The rearrangement links TRBV2 to TRBJ1-5; D is perhaps TRBD1 (6 bases). Germline V lookup: CDR1 SNHLY, CDR2 FYNNEI. V was trimmed by 8 bases and J by 9 bases, leaving 17 bases between them. The CDR3 loop spans 13 amino acids. CDR3 residues: CASVWGADRPQHF. CDR3 coding DNA: TGTGCCAGCGTTTGGGGGGCTGATCGGCCCCAGCATTTT. Using reference TRBV2 and TRBJ1-5 for the parts outside the CDR3, the full variable domain is EPEVTQTPSHQVTQMGQEVILRCVPISNHLYFYWYRQILGQKVEFLVSFYNNEISEKSEIFDDQFSVERPDGSNFTLKIRSTKLEDSAMYFCASVWGADRPQHFGDGTRLSIL.

The chain links TRBV20-1 to TRBJ2-1; TRBD1 might be the D (7 bases). Germline-derived CDR1 and CDR2 are DFQATT and SNEGSKA (reference sequence). CDR3 length: 14 residues. V shed 6 bases and J shed 2 bases, with 14 bases lying between them. CDR3 sequence: CSAPRRGPYNEQFF. CDR3 DNA: TGCAGTGCCCCGCGGAGGGGGCCCTACAATGAGCAGTTCTTC.

The V gene is TRBV29-1, the J gene TRBJ2-6, with D perhaps matching TRBD1 (5 bases). Germline CDR1 is SQVTM and CDR2 is ANQGSEA. V gave up 3 bases and J gave up 0 bases, with 6 bases separating them. The CDR3 runs to 14 residues. The CDR3 reads CSVDDSSGANVLTF. CDR3 coding DNA: TGCAGCGTTGACGACAGCTCTGGGGCCAACGTCCTGACTTTC.

The rearrangement links TRBV29-1 to TRBJ2-1, with 12 nucleotides matching TRBD2. Germline V CDR1 and CDR2: SQVTM, ANQGSEA. Unmatched junction bases numbered 9, after V lost 4 bases and J lost 8 bases. This CDR3 has 15 residues. CDR3 residues: CSVVPSGRALDEQFF. The CDR3 DNA reads as TGCAGCGTTGTGCCTAGCGGGAGGGCCTTAGATGAGCAGTTCTTC.

The chain joins TRBV12-3 or TRBV12-4 to TRBJ2-2; the D is unclear. Trimming shortened V by 3 bases and J by 9 bases, and 8 bases separated the two germline ends. The CDR3 runs to 12 residues. The CDR3 spells CASSLRLRELFF. The CDR3 nucleotides read TGTGCCAGCAGTTTGCGGCTACGGGAGCTGTTTTTT.

Only a few counts were recorded for this clonotype. This chain links TRBV14 with TRBJ2-2; D not resolved. The ends were cut back, 4 bases at V and 6 bases at J, with 9 bases in the middle. In germline, CDR1 is SGHDN, CDR2 FVKESK. This CDR3 comprises 13 residues. As DNA, the CDR3 is TGTGCCAGCAGCCCCCCACGGGCCGGGGAGCTGTTTTTT. Its translation is CASSPPRAGELFF.

This clonotype appeared a few times. The chain employs TRBV20-1 and TRBJ2-1; TRBD2 matches 8 bases. There are 15 residues in the CDR3. The germline gives CDR1 DFQATT, CDR2 SNEGSKA (reference sequence). The junction had 9 bases not matched to a gene; V was cut back by 6 bases and J by 2 bases. CDR3 residues: CSAPGAGGTYNEQFF. The CDR3 nucleotides are TGCAGTGCCCCGGGGGCGGGAGGAACCTACAATGAGCAGTTCTTC.

This clonotype has just a few counts. This chain links TRBV7-9 with TRBJ2-7, with D unclear. The CDR3 length is 15 residues. Trimming pared 5 bases from V and 3 bases from J, leaving 17 bases between. Germline V lookup: CDR1 SEHNR, CDR2 FQNEAQ (reference sequence). Written as DNA, the CDR3 is TGTGCCAGCAGCCCGGACGCCTGGACCTTCTACGAGCAGTACTTC. Protein sequence: CASSPDAWTFYEQYF.

The gene calls are TRBV12-3 or TRBV12-4 and TRBJ2-5, with 14 bases lining up with TRBD2. The CDR3 spans 16 residues. After removal of 3 bases from V and 2 bases from J, the junction contained 2 bases not matched to a gene. Here the CDR3 DNA reads TGTGCCAGCAGTTTTCGACTAGCGGGGGGGCAAGAGACCCAGTACTTC. This codes for CASSFRLAGGQETQYF.

The chain combines TRBV7-6 with TRBJ2-7, with 7 bases matching TRBD1. Germline loops: CDR1 SGHVS, CDR2 FNYEAQ. CDR3 length: 19 residues. Losses at the gene ends were 6 bases for V and 3 bases for J; bases not matched to a gene: 23. CDR3 DNA sequence: TGTGCCAGCAGTTACAAAGGACAGGACCTAATCACCCTCTTCTACGAGCAGTACTTC. Its protein is CASSYKGQDLITLFYEQYF.

V gene TRBV6-5 combines with J gene TRBJ1-1; no firm D call. V gave up 5 bases and J gave up 2 bases, with 15 bases separating them. Germline V gives CDR1 MNHEY, CDR2 SVGAGI. This CDR3 comprises 15 residues. This CDR3 is CASSGLVLGNTEAFF. DNA of the CDR3: TGTGCCAGCAGTGGTCTGGTGCTCGGTAACACTGAAGCTTTCTTT.

The J gene is TRBJ2-3, the V gene TRBV7-9; D possibly corresponds to TRBD2 (6 bases). The V end lost 5 bases, the J end lost 5 bases, and 17 bases lay between the germline ends. Germline loops: CDR1 SEHNR, CDR2 FQNEAQ (reference sequence). There are 15 residues in the CDR3. CDR3 bases: TGTGCCAGCAGCCCCGGAGGCGGGATTATAGATACGCAGTATTTT. It specifies CASSPGGGIIDTQYF.

The V gene is TRBV10-1, the J gene TRBJ2-3, with D possibly matching TRBD2 (7 bases). Germline-derived CDR1 and CDR2 are WNHNN and SYGVQD (reference sequence). The CDR3 is 16 amino acids. The V end lost 2 bases, the J end lost 2 bases, and 14 bases lay between the germline ends. CDR3 residues: CASSEGRDTLTDTQYF. In nucleotides, the CDR3 is TGCGCCAGCAGTGAGGGGAGGGACACCCTCACAGATACGCAGTATTTT.

V gene TRBV15 combines with J gene TRBJ2-1; D might be TRBD1 (6 bases). The germline V gene encodes CDR1 LNHNV and CDR2 YYDKDF (reference sequence). This CDR3 is 16 amino acids long. Trimming removed 0 bases from V and 2 bases from J, with 11 bases in between. The CDR3 loop reads CATSREDSVAYNEQFF. The CDR3 coding sequence is TGTGCCACCAGCAGAGAGGACAGCGTGGCCTACAATGAGCAGTTCTTC.

This clonotype turned up a few times. This chain links TRBV5-1 with TRBJ2-7; 11 bases are shared with TRBD1. The ends lost 0 bases at V and 6 bases at J; junction bases unmatched: 5. The CDR3 contains 15 residues. The germline CDR1 and CDR2 sequences are SGHRS and YFSETQ. This CDR3 is CASSLAKGTGGEQYF. In nucleotides, the CDR3 is TGCGCCAGCAGCTTGGCAAAGGGGACAGGGGGCGAGCAGTACTTC.

The chain recombines TRBV20-1 with TRBJ2-1; tentative D call: TRBD1 (5 bases). Looked up from germline, CDR1 is DFQATT and CDR2 is SNEGSKA (reference sequence). This CDR3 has 13 residues. Trimming pared 1 base from V and 2 bases from J, leaving 6 bases between. CDR3 sequence (DNA): TGCAGTGCTAGAGTAGGGGCCTACAATGAGCAGTTCTTC. This codes for CSARVGAYNEQFF.

This clonotype showed up many times. The chain carries TRBV5-1 and TRBJ2-1; 11 nucleotides align to TRBD2. Germline V lookup: CDR1 SGHRS, CDR2 YFSETQ. With V trimmed by 4 bases and J by 4 bases, 4 bases remained unmatched. This CDR3 region has 15 residues. The CDR3 region is CASSPGTSGYNEQFF. In DNA form, the CDR3 reads TGCGCCAGCAGCCCTGGGACTAGCGGTTACAATGAGCAGTTCTTC.

The rearrangement links TRBV19 to TRBJ2-4; 7 bases match TRBD1. The V gene's germline CDR1 is LNHDA and CDR2 SQIVND (reference sequence). This CDR3 is 19 amino acids long. V trimming: 0 bases; J trimming: 1 base; junction bases outside the gene matches: 12. The CDR3: CASSIEGQQIASAKNIQYF. The CDR3 DNA reads as TGTGCCAGTAGTATAGAGGGACAGCAGATTGCCTCGGCCAAAAACATTCAGTACTTC.

The chain links TRBV20-1 to TRBJ2-2; 7 positions agree with TRBD1. CDR3 size: 18 residues. Trimming removed 1 base from V and 0 bases from J; junction bases left unmatched: 11. CDR1 and CDR2 (germline): DFQATT, SNEGSKA (reference sequence). In nucleotides, the CDR3 is TGCAGTGCTAGAGCCAATATGGGACAGAACTCGAACACCGGGGAGCTGTTTTTT. Its translation is CSARANMGQNSNTGELFF.

The chain has TRBV9 and TRBJ2-7, with 8 bases matching TRBD1. V lost 3 bases and J lost 2; bases outside the gene matches: 4. In germline, CDR1 is SGDLS, CDR2 YYNGEE. The CDR3 spans 14 residues. CDR3 residues: CASSATGQAYEQYF. The CDR3 nucleotides are TGTGCCAGCAGCGCAACGGGACAGGCCTACGAGCAGTACTTC.

The J gene is TRBJ2-1, the V gene TRBV7-2, with TRBD2 identical over 8 bases. The trim removed 3 bases at V and 10 bases at J, leaving 11 bases unmatched. Germline-derived CDR1 and CDR2 are SGHTA and FQGNSA. CDR3 length: 15 amino acids. The CDR3 loop reads CASSFTRAGVGEQFF. DNA of the CDR3: TGTGCCAGCAGCTTTACTCGAGCGGGAGTGGGGGAGCAGTTCTTC.

This clonotype was detected many times. The chain couples TRBV21-1 to TRBJ2-7; TRBD1 is taken as the D call from the table, unchecked against the DNA. TRBV21-1 is a documented pseudogene. The CDR3 extends over 17 amino acids. The CDR3 sequence: CASSNKRQGGLTYEQYF. The CDR3 DNA follows: TGTGCCAGCAGCAACAAAAGGCAGGGGGGTTTAACCTACGAGCAGTACTTC.

The rearrangement joins TRBV6-2 or TRBV6-3 to TRBJ2-5; 8 bases match TRBD2. Germline lookup yields CDR1 MNHEY and CDR2 SVGEGT. The CDR3 is made up of 15 amino acids. The J segment lost 5 bases and the V segment lost 2 bases, leaving 7 bases of the junction unmatched. DNA for the CDR3: TGTGCCAGCAGTTACGTCGCGGGAGGTCGGGAGACCCAGTACTTC. Its protein is CASSYVAGGRETQYF.

This clonotype was seen repeatedly, ten times or more. V is TRBV20-1 and J is TRBJ2-5; 13 bases map to TRBD2. The CDR3 length is 15 residues. CDR1 and CDR2 from the germline V gene are DFQATT and SNEGSKA (reference sequence). V trimming: 5 bases; J trimming: 5 bases; junction bases outside the gene matches: 8. Here the CDR3 reads CSAVGLAGVRETQYF. Written as DNA, the CDR3 is TGCAGTGCTGTCGGACTAGCGGGAGTGAGGGAGACCCAGTACTTC.